The 6 T cell receptor beta chains below were found in one sample sequenced in a study of CD8+ T cells in alopecia areata. Isolated RNA was reverse transcribed into cDNA used as the sequencing template. Only in-frame clones appear in the TCRdb table, and some are missing; sequencing was by immunoSEQ multiplex PCR. The repertoire holds about 200,000 clones, with more than 50% as singletons. Indicated treatment: oral pan-JAK inhibitor, 5-10 mg twice daily. Here the sequenced sample was CD4+ T cells sorted from blood, taken at week 24, from a patient treated with tofacitinib. The receptor set was obtained from a human donor with alopecia areata.

V usage is TRBV9 and J usage is TRBJ2-6, with unresolved D. Trimming pared 0 bases from V and 0 bases from J, leaving 4 bases between. Germline-derived CDR1 and CDR2 are SGDLS and YYNGEE. The CDR3 is made up of 15 amino acids. The chain's CDR3 is CASSVDSSGANVLTF. DNA for the CDR3: TGTGCCAGCAGCGTAGATAGCTCTGGGGCCAACGTCCTGACTTTC. The full variable domain, in which reference TRBV9 and TRBJ2-6 provide the parts outside the CDR3, is DSGVTQTPKHLITATGQRVTLRCSPRSGDLSVYWYQQSLDQGLQFLIQYYNGEERAKGNILERFSAQQFPDLHSELNLSSLELGDSALYFCASSVDSSGANVLTFGAGSRLTVL.

The chain is built from TRBV7-2 and TRBJ2-1, with unresolved D. Germline V gene data show CDR1 as SGHTA and CDR2 as FQGNSA. V was shortened by 4 bases and J by 5 bases, with 9 bases between the two germline ends. This CDR3 region has 13 residues. The DNA for the CDR3 is TGTGCCAGCAGCTCCCGGGCAGACAATGAGCAGTTCTTC. Translating it yields CASSSRADNEQFF.

This clone has only a few counts. The V call is TRBV11-2, the J call TRBJ2-3; the D gene is possibly TRBD1 (5 bases). V lost 0 bases and J lost 2, with 12 bases in between. Germline CDR1 SGHAT, CDR2 FQNNGV. The CDR3 has 16 amino acids. CDR3 loop: CASSLDSAGSTDTQYF. The CDR3 nucleotides read TGTGCCAGCAGCTTAGATTCGGCAGGGTCCACAGATACGCAGTATTTT.

The chain recombines TRBV27 with TRBJ2-1; a possible D gene is TRBD1 (5 bases). Deletions cut 3 bases from V and 0 bases from J, with 9 bases between. This CDR3 comprises 15 residues. CDR1 and CDR2 (germline): MNHEY, SMNVEV (reference sequence). The CDR3 bases are TGTGCCAGCAGTTTGCGACAGAGCTCCTACAATGAGCAGTTCTTC. Translated, it gives CASSLRQSSYNEQFF.

The chain recombines TRBV30 with TRBJ1-2; 9 positions match TRBD1. Unmatched junction bases numbered 7, after V lost 2 bases and J lost 0 bases. Germline V gene data show CDR1 as GTSNPN and CDR2 as SVGIG (reference sequence). The CDR3 runs to 16 residues. CDR3 sequence (DNA): TGTGCCTGGAGTCCGGGACAGGGACCGGCTAACTATGGCTACACCTTC. This codes for CAWSPGQGPANYGYTF. The full variable domain, completed using reference TRBV30 and TRBJ1-2, is SQTIHQWPATLVQPVGSPLSLECTVEGTSNPNLYWYRQAAGRGLQLLFYSVGIGQISSEVPQNLSASRPQDRQFILSSKKLLLSDSGFYLCAWSPGQGPANYGYTFGSGTRLTVV.

The V and J genes are TRBV6-5 and TRBJ2-6; no definite D call. The V end lost 10 bases, the J end lost 0 bases, and 10 bases lay between the germline ends. Germline CDR1 MNHEY, CDR2 SVGAGI. There are 14 residues in the CDR3. The CDR3 region has the DNA TGTGCCACCCGCCGCCTCTCTGGGGCCAACGTCCTGACTTTC. This translates into CATRRLSGANVLTF.